This T cell receptor beta chain comes out of a study of blood T cell repertoires in COVID-19. V was shortened by 4 bases and J by 7 bases, with 14 bases between the two germline ends. From germline, CDR1 is MGHRA and CDR2 YSYEKL. CDR3 size: 14 residues. Clones were sequenced by immunoSEQ multiplex PCR, and TCRdb holds only the in-frame ones, with some missing. The data contain around 380,000 clones, 81% of them seen just once; the ten biggest clones take up under 1.2%. The specimen was peripheral blood. This clonotype was obtained from a human donor with acute or convalescent COVID-19. The donor label of this sample is uncertain. This rearrangement joins TRBV4-1 to TRBJ1-5; D remains ambiguous. CDR3 nucleotides: TGCGCCAGCAGCCGAGAGGGAGGGAACCAGCCCCAGCATTTT. Its translation is CASSREGGNQPQHF.